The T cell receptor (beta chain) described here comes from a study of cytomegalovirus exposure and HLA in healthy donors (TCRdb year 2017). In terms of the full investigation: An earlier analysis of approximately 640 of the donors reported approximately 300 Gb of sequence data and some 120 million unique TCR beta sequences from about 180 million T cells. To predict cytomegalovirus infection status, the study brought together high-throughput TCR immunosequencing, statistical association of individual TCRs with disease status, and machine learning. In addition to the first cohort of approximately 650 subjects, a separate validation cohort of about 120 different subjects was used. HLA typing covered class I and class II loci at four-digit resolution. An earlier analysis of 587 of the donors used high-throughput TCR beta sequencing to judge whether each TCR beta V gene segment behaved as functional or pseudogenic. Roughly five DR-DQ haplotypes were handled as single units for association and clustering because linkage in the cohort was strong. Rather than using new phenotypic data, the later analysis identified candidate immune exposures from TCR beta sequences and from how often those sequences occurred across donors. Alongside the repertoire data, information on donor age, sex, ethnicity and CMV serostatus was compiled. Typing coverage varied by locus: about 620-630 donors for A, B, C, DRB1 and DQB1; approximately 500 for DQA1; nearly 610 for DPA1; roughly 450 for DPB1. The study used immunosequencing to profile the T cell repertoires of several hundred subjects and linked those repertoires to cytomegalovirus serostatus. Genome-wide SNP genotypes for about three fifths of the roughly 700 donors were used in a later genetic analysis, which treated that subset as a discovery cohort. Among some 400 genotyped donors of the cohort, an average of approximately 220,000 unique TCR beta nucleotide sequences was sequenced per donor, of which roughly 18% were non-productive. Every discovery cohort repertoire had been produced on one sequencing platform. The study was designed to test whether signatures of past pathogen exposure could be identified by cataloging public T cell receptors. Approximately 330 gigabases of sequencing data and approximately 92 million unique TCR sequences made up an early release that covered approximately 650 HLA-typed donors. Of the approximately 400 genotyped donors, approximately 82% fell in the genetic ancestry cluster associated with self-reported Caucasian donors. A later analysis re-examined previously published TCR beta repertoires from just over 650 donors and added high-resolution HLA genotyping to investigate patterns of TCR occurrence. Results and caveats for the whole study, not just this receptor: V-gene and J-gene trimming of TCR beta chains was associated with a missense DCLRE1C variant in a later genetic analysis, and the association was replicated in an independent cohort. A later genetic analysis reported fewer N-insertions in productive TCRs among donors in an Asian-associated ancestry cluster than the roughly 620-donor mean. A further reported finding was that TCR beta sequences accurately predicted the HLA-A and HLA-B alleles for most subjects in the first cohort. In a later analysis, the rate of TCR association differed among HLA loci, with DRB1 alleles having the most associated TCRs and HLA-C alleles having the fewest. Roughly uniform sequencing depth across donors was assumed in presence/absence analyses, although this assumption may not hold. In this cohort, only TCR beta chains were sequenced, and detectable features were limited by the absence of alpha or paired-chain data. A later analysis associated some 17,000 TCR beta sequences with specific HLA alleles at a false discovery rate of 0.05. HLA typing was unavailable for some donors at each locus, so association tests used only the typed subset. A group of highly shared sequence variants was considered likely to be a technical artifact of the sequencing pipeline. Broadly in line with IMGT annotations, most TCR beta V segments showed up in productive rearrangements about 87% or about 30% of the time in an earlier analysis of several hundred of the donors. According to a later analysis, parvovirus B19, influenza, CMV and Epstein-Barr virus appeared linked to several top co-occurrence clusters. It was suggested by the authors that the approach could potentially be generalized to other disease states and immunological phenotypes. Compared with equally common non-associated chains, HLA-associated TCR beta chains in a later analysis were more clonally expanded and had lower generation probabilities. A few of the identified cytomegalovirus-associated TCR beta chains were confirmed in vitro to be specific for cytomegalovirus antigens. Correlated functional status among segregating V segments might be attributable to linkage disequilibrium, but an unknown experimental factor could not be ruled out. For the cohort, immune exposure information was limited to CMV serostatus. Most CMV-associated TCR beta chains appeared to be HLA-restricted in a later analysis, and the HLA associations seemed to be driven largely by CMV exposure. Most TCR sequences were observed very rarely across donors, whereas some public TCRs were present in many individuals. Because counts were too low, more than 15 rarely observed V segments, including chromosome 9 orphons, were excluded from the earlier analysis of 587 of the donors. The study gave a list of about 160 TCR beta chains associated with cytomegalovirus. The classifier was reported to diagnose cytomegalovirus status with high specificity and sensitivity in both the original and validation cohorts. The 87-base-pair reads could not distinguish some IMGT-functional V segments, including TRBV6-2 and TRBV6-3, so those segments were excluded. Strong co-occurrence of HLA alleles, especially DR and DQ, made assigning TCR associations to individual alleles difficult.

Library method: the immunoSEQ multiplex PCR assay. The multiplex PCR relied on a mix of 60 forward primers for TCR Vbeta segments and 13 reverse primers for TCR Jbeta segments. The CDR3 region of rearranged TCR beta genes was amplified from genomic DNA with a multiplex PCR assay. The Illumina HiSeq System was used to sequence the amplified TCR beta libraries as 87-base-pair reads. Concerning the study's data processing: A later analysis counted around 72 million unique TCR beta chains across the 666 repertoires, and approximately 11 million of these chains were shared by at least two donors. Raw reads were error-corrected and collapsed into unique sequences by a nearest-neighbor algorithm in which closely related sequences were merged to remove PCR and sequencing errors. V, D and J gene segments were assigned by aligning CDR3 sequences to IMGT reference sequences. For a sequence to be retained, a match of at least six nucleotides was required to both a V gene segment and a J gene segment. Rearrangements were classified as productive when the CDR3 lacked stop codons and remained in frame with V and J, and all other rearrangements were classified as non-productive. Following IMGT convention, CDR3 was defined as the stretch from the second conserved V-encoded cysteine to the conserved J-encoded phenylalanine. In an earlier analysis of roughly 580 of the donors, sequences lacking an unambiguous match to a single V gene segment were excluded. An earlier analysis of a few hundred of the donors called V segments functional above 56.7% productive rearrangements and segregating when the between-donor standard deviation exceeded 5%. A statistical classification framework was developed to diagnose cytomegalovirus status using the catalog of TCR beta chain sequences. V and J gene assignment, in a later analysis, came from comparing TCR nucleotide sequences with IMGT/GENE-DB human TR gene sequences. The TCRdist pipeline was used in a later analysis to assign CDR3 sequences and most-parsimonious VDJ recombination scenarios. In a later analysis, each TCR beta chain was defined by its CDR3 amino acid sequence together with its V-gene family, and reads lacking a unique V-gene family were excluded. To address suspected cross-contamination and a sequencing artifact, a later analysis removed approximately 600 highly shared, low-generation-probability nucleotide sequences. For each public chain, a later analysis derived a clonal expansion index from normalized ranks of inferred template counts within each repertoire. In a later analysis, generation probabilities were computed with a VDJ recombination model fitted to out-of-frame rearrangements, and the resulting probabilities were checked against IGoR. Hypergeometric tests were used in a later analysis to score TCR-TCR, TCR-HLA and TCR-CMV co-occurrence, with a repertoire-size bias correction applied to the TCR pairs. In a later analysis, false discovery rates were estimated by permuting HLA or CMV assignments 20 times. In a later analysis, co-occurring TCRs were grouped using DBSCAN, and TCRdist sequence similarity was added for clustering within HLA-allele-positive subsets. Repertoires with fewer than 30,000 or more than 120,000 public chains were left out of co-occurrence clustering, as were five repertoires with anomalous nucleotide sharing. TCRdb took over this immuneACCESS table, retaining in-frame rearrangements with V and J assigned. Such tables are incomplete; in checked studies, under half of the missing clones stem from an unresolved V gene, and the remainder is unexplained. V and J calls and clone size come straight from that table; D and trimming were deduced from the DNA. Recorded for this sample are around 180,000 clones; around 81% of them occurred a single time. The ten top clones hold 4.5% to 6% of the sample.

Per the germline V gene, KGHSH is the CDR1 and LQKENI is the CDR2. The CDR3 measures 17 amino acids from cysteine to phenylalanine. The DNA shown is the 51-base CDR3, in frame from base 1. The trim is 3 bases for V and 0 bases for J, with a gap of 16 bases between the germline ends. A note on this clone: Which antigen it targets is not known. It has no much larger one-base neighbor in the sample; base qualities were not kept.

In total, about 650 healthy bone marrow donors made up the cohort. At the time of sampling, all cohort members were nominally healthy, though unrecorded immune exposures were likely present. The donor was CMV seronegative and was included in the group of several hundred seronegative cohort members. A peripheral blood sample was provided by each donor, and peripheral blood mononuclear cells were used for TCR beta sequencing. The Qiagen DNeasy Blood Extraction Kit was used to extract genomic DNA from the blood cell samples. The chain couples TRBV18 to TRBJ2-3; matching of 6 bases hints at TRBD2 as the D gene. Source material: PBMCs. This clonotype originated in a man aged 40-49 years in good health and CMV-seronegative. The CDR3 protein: CASSPNKLGTSTDTQYF. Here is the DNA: TGTGCCAGCTCACCGAATAAACTCGGGACTAGCACAGATACGCAGTATTTT. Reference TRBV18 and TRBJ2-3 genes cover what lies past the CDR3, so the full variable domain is NAGVMQNPRHLVRRRGQEARLRCSPMKGHSHVYWYRQLPEEGLKFMVYLQKENIIDESGMPKERFSAEFPKEGPSILRIQQVVRGDSAAYFCASSPNKLGTSTDTQYFGPGTRLTVL.